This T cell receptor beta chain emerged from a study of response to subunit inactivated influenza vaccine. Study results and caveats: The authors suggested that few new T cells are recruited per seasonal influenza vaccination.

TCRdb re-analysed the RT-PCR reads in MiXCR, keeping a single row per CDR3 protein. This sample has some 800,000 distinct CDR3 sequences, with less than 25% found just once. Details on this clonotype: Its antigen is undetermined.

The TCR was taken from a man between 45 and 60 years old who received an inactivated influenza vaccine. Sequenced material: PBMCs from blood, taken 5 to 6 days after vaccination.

The CDR3 region has the DNA TGTGCCACCAGTGATTTGCACCCTGAGCCTAGCGGGGACACAGATACGCAGTATTTT. It yields the protein CATSDLHPEPSGDTDTQYF. The rearrangement uses TRBV24-1 and TRBJ2-3; TRBD2 aligns across 9 bases. The CDR3 length is 19 residues. The junction had 11 bases not matched to a gene; V was cut back by 0 bases and J by 2 bases. Germline CDR1 and CDR2: KGHDR and SFDVKD.